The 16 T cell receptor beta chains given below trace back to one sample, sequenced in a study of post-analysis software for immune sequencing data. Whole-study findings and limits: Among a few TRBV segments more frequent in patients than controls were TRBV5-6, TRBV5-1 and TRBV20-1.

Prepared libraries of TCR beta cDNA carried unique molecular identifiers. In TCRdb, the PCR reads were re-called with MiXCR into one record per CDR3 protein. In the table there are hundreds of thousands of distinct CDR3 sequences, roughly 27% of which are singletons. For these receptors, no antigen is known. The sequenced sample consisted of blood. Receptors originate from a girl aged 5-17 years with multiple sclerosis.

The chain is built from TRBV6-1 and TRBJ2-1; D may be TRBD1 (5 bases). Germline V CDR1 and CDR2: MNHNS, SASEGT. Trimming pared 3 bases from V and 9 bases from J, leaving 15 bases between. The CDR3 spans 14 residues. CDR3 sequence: CASSDRSQGREQFF. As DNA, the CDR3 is TGTGCCAGCAGTGATCGGAGCCAGGGCCGTGAGCAGTTCTTC.

This chain's CDR3 is CASSLGVRERYEQYF. CDR3 in DNA: TGCGCCAGCAGCTTGGGGGTCAGGGAACGGTACGAGCAGTACTTC. The chain links TRBV5-1 to TRBJ2-7; a weak D match, TRBD1 (5 bases). This CDR3 has 15 residues. Trimming removed 0 bases at V and 4 bases at J, with 14 bases between. The germline V gene has CDR1 SGHRS and CDR2 YFSETQ.

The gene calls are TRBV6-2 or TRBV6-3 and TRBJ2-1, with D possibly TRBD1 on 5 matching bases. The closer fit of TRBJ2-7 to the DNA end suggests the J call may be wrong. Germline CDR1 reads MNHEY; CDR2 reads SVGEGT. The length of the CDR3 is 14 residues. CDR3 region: CASSPDDSYNEQYF. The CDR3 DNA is TGTGCCAGCAGTCCGGATGACAGTTACAATGAGCAGTACTTC.

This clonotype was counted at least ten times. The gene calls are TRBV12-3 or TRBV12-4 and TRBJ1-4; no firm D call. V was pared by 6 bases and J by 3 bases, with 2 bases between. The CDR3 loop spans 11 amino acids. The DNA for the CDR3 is TGTGCCAGCAGCCCTAATGAAAAACTGTTTTTT. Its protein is CASSPNEKLFF.

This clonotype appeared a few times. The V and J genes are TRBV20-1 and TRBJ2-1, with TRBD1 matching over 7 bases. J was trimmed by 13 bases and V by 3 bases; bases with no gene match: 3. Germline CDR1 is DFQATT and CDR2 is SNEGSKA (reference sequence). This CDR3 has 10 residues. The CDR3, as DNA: TGCAGTGCTAGGAGACAGGGCCAGTTCTTC. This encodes CSARRQGQFF.

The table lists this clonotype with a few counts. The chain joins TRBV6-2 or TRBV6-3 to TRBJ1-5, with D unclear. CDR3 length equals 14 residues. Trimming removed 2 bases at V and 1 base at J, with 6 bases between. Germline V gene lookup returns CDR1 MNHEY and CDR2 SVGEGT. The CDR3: CASSYTSSNQPQHF. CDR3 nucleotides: TGTGCCAGCAGTTACACGTCGAGCAATCAGCCCCAGCATTTT.

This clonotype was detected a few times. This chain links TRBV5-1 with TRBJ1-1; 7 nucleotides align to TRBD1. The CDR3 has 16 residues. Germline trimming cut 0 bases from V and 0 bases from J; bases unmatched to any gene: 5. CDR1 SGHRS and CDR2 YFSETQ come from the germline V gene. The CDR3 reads CASSLGDSILNTEAFF. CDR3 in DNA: TGCGCCAGCAGCTTGGGGGACAGTATCCTGAACACTGAAGCTTTCTTT.

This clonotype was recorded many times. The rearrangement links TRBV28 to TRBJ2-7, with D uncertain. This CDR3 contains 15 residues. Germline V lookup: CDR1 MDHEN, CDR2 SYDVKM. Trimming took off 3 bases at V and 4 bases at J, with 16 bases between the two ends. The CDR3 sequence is CASSFFSGGYYEQYF. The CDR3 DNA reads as TGTGCCAGCAGTTTTTTCTCGGGTGGTTATTACGAGCAGTACTTC.

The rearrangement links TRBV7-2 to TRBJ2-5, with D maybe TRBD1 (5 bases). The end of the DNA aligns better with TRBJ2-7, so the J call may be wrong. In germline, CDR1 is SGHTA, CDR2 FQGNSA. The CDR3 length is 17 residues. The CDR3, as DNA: TGTGCCAGCAGCGACCAGGGCGTCCGGACCTCCCACCACGAGCAGTACTTC. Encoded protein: CASSDQGVRTSHHEQYF.

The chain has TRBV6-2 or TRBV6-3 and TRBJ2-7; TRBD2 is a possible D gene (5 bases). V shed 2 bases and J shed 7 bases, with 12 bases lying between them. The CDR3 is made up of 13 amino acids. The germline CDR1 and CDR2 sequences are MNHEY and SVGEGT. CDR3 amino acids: CASSYGRTAEQYF. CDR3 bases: TGTGCCAGCAGTTACGGACGGACTGCAGAGCAGTACTTC.

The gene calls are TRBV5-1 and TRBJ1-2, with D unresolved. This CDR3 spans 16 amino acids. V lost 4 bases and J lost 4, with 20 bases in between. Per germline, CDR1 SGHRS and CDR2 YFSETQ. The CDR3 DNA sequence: TGCGCCAGCAGCGTATCAGGACTACATGAGGGCTATGGCTACACCTTC. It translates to CASSVSGLHEGYGYTF. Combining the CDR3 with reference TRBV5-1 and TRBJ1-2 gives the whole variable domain KAGVTQTPRYLIKTRGQQVTLSCSPISGHRSVSWYQQTPGQGLQFLFEYFSETQRNKGNFPGRFSGRQFSNSRSEMNVSTLELGDSALYLCASSVSGLHEGYGYTFGSGTRLTVV.

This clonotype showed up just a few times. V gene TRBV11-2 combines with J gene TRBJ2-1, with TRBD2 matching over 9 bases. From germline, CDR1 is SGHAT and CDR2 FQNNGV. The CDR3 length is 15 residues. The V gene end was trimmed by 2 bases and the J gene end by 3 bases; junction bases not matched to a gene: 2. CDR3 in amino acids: CASSLRTSDYNEQFF. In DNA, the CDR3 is TGTGCCAGCAGCTTACGGACTAGCGACTACAATGAGCAGTTCTTC. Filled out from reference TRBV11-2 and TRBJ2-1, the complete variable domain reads EAGVAQSPRYKIIEKRQSVAFWCNPISGHATLYWYQQILGQGPKLLIQFQNNGVVDDSQLPKDRFSAERLKGVDSTLKIQPAKLEDSAVYLCASSLRTSDYNEQFFGPGTRLTVL.

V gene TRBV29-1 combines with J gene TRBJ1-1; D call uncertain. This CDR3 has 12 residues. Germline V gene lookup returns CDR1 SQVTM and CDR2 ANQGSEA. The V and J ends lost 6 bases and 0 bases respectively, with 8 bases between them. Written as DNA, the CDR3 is TGCAGCGTCCTCGGGGTGAACACTGAAGCTTTCTTT. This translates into CSVLGVNTEAFF. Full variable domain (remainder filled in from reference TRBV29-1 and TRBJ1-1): SAVISQKPSRDICQRGTSLTIQCQVDSQVTMMFWYRQQPGQSLTLIATANQGSEATYESGFVIDKFPISRPNLTFSTLTVSNMSPEDSSIYLCSVLGVNTEAFFGQGTRLTVV.

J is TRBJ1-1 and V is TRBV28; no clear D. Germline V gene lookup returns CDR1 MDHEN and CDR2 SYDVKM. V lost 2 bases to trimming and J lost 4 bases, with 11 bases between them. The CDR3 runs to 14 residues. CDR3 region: CASSLGRRGTEAFF. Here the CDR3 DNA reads TGTGCCAGCAGTTTAGGCCGCCGGGGCACTGAAGCTTTCTTT.

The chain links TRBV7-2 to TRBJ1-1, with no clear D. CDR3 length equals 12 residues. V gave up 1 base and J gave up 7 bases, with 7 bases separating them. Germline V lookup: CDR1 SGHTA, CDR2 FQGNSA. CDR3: CASSLDILEAFF. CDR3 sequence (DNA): TGTGCCAGCAGCTTAGACATACTTGAAGCTTTCTTT.

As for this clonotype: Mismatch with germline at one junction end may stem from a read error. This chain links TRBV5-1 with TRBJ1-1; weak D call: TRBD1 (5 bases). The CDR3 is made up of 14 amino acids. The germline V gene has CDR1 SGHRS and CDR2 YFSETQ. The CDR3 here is CASILAGVNTEAFF. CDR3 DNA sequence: TGCGCCAGCATCTTGGCGGGGGTGAACACTGAAGCTTTCTTT.